This T cell receptor (beta chain) was recovered during a study of blood T cells in healthy people across ages. Primers used in a second PCR of roughly 7 to 11 cycles were a sample-barcoded 5' primer and a J-beta primer mix. TCRdb reprocessed the 5' RACE reads with MiXCR, giving one entry per CDR3 protein. The sample comprises roughly 800,000 distinct CDR3 sequences, approximately 53% of which are singletons, and roughly 40% rests with the top ten. The CDR3 spans 14 residues. The V gene's germline CDR1 is MNHEY and CDR2 SMNVEV (reference sequence). Trimming removed 7 bases at V and 5 bases at J, with 15 bases between. This clonotype showed up just a few times.

This rearrangement joins TRBV27 to TRBJ2-1; D ambiguous. This sequence originates from an elderly man in good health. Sequenced sample: blood. The DNA for the CDR3 is TGTGCCAGCAAAGGGAACAAAGGAAACAATGAGCAGTTCTTC. Translation: CASKGNKGNNEQFF.